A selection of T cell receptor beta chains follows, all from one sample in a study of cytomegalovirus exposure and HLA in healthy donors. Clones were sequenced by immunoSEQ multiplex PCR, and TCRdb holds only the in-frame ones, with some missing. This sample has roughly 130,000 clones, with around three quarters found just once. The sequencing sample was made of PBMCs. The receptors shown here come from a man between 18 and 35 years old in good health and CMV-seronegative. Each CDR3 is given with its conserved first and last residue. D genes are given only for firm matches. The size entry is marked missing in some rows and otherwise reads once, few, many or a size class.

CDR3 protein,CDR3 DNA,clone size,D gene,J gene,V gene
CASSPPRTGELFF,TGTGCCAGCAGCCCCCCCAGGACCGGGGAGCTGTTTTTT,.,.,TRBJ2-2,TRBV9
CASSVGIRVGGYTF,TGTGCCAGCAGCGTAGGGATCAGGGTGGGAGGCTACACCTTC,.,.,TRBJ1-2,TRBV9
CASHRDRTVNYGYTF,TGTGCCAGCCACCGGGACAGGACTGTCAACTATGGCTACACCTTC,.,TRBD1,TRBJ1-2,TRBV4-2
CASSLYFSQGKATEAFF,TGTGCCAGCAGCTTATATTTTTCCCAGGGGAAGGCCACTGAAGCTTTCTTT,.,.,TRBJ1-1,TRBV7-9
CSVAWDLSNTEAFF,TGCAGCGTTGCCTGGGACTTATCGAACACTGAAGCTTTCTTT,.,.,TRBJ1-1,TRBV29-1
CASSEAIQGLNTEAFF,TGTGCCAGCAGTGAAGCCATACAGGGCCTGAACACTGAAGCTTTCTTT,.,.,TRBJ1-1,TRBV6-1
CASSLEGGELFF,TGTGCCAGCAGCTTAGAGGGAGGGGAACTGTTTTTT,.,.,TRBJ1-4,TRBV5-6
CASSEQGEGYTF,TGTGCCAGCTCGGAACAGGGTGAAGGCTACACCTTC,.,.,TRBJ1-2,TRBV6-1
CASPEDRDTGYTF,TGTGCCAGCCCAGAGGACAGGGATACTGGTTACACCTTC,.,TRBD1,TRBJ1-2,TRBV2
CASSQEGRGIGYGYTF,TGCGCCAGCAGCCAAGAAGGCAGGGGGATTGGCTATGGCTACACCTTC,.,TRBD1,TRBJ1-2,TRBV5-4
CASSERDREENTEAFF,TGTGCCAGCAGCGAGAGGGACAGGGAGGAGAACACTGAAGCTTTCTTT,.,TRBD1,TRBJ1-1,TRBV9
CASSLGYPGQNTIYF,TGTGCCAGCAGCTTAGGGTACCCAGGGCAGAACACCATATATTTT,.,.,TRBJ1-3,TRBV7-9
CASSFRTPAGEKLFF,TGTGCCAGCAGTTTTAGGACTCCCGCGGGTGAAAAACTGTTTTTT,.,.,TRBJ1-4,TRBV11-2
CASTNRDTSTGELFF,TGTGCCAGCACCAACCGGGATACGAGCACCGGGGAGCTGTTTTTT,.,.,TRBJ2-2,TRBV6-5
CASNSRMSYNEQFF,TGTGCCAGCAACTCTAGGATGTCCTACAATGAGCAGTTCTTC,once,.,TRBJ2-1,TRBV7-8
CASSLVSGGLSTDTQYF,TGTGCCAGCAGTTTAGTTAGCGGGGGACTAAGCACAGATACGCAGTATTTT,.,TRBD2,TRBJ2-3,TRBV27
CASRFPADTQYF,TGTGCCAGCAGGTTCCCGGCAGATACGCAGTATTTT,.,.,TRBJ2-3,TRBV9
CASSGGGRSGAFF,TGTGCCAGCAGCGGGGGGGGAAGGTCTGGAGCTTTCTTT,.,.,TRBJ1-1,TRBV6-5
CASRMGQYMKQPQHF,TGTGCCAGCCGTATGGGCCAGTACATGAAGCAGCCCCAGCATTTT,few,.,TRBJ1-5,TRBV28
CASSFRGRATDTQYF,TGTGCCAGCAGCTTTAGAGGCAGGGCCACAGATACGCAGTATTTT,.,.,TRBJ2-3,TRBV7-3
CASSPLTGTNYGYTF,TGTGCCAGCTCACCACTTACAGGAACTAACTATGGCTACACCTTC,.,.,TRBJ1-2,TRBV18
CASSLSVRSWEKLFF,TGTGCCAGCAGTTTGAGTGTTCGGTCATGGGAAAAACTGTTTTTT,.,.,TRBJ1-4,TRBV7-2
CASSHGADGYEQYF,TGTGCCAGCAGCCATGGGGCAGACGGGTACGAGCAGTACTTC,.,.,TRBJ2-7,TRBV7-2
CASSEGDSLYGYTF,TGTGCCAGCAGTGAAGGAGACAGCCTCTATGGCTACACCTTC,.,.,TRBJ1-2,TRBV6-1
CAWSGVNYGYTF,TGTGCCTGGAGTGGAGTAAACTATGGCTACACCTTC,few,.,TRBJ1-2,TRBV30
CAWSVSPRNIQYF,TGTGCCTGGAGTGTATCCCCCCGAAACATTCAGTACTTC,.,.,TRBJ2-4,TRBV30
CASSLERYSNQPQHF,TGTGCCAGCAGCTTGGAGCGCTATAGCAATCAGCCCCAGCATTTT,once,.,TRBJ1-5,TRBV5-5